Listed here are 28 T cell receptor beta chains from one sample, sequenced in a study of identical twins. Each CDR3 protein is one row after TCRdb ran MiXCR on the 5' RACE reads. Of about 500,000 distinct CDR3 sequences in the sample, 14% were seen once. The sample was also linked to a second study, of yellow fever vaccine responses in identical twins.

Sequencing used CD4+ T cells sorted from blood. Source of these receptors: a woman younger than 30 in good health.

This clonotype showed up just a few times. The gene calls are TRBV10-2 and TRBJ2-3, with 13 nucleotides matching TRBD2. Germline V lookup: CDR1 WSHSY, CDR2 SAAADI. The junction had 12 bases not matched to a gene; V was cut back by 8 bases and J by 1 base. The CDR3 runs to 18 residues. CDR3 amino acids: CASQSQLAGGARTDTQYF. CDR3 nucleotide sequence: TGCGCCAGCCAGTCGCAACTAGCGGGGGGGGCACGCACAGATACGCAGTATTTT.

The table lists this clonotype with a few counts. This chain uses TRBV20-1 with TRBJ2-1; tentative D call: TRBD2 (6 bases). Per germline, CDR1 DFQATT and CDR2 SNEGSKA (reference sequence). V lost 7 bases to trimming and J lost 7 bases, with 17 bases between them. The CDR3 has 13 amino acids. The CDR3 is CSVERVGLNEQFF. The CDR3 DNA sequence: TGCAGTGTGGAGAGAGTCGGACTAAATGAGCAGTTCTTC.

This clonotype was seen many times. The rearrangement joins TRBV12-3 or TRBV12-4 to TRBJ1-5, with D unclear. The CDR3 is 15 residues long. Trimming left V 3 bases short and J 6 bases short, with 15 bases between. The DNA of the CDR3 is TGTGCCAGCAGTTTGTTGCAGACCCGGGGTCAGCCCCAGCATTTT. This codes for CASSLLQTRGQPQHF.

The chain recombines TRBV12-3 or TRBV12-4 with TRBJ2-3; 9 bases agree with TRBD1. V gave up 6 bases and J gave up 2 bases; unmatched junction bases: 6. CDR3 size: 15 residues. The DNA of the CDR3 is TGTGCCAGCAGCGGGACAGGGATGGTCACAGATACGCAGTATTTT. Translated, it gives CASSGTGMVTDTQYF.

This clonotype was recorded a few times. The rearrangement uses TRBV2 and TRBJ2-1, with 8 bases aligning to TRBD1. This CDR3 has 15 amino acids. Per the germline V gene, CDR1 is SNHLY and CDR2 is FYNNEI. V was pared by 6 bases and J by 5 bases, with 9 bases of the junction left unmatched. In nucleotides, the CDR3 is TGTGCCAGCAGGTTAGGACAGGGCCCCCACAATGAGCAGTTCTTC. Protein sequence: CASRLGQGPHNEQFF.

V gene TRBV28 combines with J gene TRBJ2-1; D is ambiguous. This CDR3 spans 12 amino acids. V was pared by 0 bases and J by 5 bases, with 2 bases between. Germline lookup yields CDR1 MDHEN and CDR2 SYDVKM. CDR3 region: CASSLWDNEQFF. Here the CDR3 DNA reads TGTGCCAGCAGTTTATGGGACAATGAGCAGTTCTTC.

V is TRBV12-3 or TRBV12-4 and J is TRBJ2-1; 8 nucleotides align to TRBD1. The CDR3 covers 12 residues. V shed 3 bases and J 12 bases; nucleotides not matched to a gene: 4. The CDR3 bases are TGTGCCAGCAGTTTCGGACAGGGAGGGCAGTTCTTC. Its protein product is CASSFGQGGQFF.

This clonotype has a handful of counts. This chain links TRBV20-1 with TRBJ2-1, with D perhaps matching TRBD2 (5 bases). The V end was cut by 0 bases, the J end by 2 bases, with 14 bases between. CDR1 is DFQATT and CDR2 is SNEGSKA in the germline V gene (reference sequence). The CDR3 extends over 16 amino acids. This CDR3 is CSARDRLVTTYNEQFF. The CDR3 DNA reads TGCAGTGCTAGAGATCGCCTAGTGACTACCTACAATGAGCAGTTCTTC.

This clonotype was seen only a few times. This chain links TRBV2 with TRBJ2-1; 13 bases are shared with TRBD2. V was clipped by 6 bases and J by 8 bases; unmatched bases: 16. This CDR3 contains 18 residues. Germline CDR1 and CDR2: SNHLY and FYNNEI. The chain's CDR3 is CASSPSRVTSGGADEQFF. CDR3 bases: TGTGCCAGCAGCCCGAGCCGAGTAACTAGCGGGGGGGCCGATGAGCAGTTCTTC.

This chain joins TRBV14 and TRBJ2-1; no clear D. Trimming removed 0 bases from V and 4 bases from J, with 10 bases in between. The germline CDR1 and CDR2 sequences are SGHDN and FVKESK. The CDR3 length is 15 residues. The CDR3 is CASSQEALPYNEQFF. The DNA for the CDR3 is TGTGCCAGCAGCCAAGAGGCGCTCCCATACAATGAGCAGTTCTTC.

The CDR3 region is CSVQSSYNSPLHF. CDR3 bases: TGCAGCGTACAGAGCTCCTATAATTCACCCCTCCACTTT. The chain uses TRBV29-1 and TRBJ1-6; D is ambiguous. Trimming removed 6 bases at V and 0 bases at J, with 6 bases between. The CDR3 covers 13 residues. The germline CDR1 and CDR2 sequences are SQVTM and ANQGSEA.

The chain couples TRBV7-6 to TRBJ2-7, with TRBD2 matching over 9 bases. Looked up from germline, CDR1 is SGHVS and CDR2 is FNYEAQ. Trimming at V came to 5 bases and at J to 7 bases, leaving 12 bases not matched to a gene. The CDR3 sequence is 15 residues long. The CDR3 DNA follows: TGTGCCAGCAGCCAGACTGCGGGGGGGTTTGGAGAGCAGTACTTC. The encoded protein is CASSQTAGGFGEQYF.

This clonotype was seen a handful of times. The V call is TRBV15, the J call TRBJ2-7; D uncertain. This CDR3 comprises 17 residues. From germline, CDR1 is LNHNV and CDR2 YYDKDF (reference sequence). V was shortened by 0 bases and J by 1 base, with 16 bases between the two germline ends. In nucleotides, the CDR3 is TGTGCCACCAGCAGAGATTGGATAAGTAGTGGGTCCTACGAGCAGTACTTC. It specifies CATSRDWISSGSYEQYF. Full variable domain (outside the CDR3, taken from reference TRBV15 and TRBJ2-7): DAMVIQNPRYQVTQFGKPVTLSCSQTLNHNVMYWYQQKSSQAPKLLFHYYDKDFNNEADTPDNFQSRRPNTSFCFLDIRSPGLGDTAMYLCATSRDWISSGSYEQYFGPGTRLTVT.

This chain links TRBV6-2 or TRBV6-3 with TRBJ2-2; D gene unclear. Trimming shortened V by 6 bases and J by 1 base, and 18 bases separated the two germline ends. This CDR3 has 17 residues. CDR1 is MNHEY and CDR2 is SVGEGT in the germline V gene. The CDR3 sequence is CASSLHWVKRNTGELFF. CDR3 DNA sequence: TGTGCCAGCAGCCTACATTGGGTTAAACGGAACACCGGGGAGCTGTTTTTT.

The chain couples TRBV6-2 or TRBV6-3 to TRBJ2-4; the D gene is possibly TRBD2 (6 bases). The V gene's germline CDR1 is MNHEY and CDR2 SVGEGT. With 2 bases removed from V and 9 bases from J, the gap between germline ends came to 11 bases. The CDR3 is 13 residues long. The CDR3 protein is CASSYPGVPIQYF. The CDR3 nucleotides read TGTGCCAGCAGTTACCCGGGGGTACCCATTCAGTACTTC.

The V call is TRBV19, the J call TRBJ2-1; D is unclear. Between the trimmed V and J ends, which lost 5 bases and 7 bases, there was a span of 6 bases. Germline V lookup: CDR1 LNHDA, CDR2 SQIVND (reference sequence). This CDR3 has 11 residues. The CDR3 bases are TGTGCCAGTAGTGTCGAGAATGAGCAGTTCTTC. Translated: CASSVENEQFF.

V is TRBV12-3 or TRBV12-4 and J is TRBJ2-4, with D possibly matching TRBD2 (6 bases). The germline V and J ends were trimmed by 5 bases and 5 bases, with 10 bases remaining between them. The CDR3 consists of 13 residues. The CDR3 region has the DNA TGTGCCAGCAGTGGGGAGGCCCAAAACATTCAGTACTTC. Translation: CASSGEAQNIQYF.

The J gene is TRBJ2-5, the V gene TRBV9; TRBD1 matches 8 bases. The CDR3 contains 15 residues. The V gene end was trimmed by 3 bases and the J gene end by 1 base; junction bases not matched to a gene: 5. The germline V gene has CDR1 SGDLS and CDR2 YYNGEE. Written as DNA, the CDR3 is TGTGCCAGCAGCGCCCGGGACAGGAGCCAAGAGACCCAGTACTTC. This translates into CASSARDRSQETQYF.

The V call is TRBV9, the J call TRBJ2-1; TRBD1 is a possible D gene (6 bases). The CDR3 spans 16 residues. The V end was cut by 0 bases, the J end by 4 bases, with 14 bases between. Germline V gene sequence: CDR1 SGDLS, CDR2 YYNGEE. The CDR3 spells CASSVAAGGGYNEQFF. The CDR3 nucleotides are TGTGCCAGCAGCGTAGCTGCTGGGGGCGGGTACAATGAGCAGTTCTTC.

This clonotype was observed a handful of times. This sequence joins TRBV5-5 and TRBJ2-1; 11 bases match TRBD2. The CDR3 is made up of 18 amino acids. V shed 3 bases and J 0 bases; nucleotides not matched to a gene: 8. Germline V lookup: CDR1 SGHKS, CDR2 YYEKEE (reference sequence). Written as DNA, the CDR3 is TGTGCCAGCAGCTCACTAGCGGGGGCGATGAGCTCCTACAATGAGCAGTTCTTC. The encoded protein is CASSSLAGAMSSYNEQFF.

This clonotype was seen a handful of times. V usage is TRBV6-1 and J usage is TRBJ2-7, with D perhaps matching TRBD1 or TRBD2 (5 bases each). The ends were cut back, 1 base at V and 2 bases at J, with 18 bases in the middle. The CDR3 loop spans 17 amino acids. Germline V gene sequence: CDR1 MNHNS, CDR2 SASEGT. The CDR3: CASSEGYWGSATYEQYF. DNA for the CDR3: TGTGCCAGCAGTGAAGGTTATTGGGGGAGCGCGACCTACGAGCAGTACTTC.

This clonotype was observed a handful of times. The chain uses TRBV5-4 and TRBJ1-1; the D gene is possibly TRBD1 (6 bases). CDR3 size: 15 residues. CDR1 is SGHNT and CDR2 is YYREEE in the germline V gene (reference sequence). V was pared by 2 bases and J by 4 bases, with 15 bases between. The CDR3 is CASSFPTGFGTEAFF. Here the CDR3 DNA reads TGTGCCAGCAGCTTTCCAACAGGGTTTGGCACTGAAGCTTTCTTT. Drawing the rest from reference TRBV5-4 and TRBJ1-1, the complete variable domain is ETGVTQSPTHLIKTRGQQVTLRCSSQSGHNTVSWYQQALGQGPQFIFQYYREEENGRGNFPPRFSGLQFPNYSSELNVNALELDDSALYLCASSFPTGFGTEAFFGQGTRLTVV.

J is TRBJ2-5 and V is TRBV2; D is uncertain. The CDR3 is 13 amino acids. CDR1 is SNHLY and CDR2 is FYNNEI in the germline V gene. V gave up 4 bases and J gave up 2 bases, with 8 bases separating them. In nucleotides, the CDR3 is TGTGCCAGCAGTGCAGAGAAGCAAGAGACCCAGTACTTC. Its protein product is CASSAEKQETQYF. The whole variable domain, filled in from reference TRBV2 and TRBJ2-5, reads EPEVTQTPSHQVTQMGQEVILRCVPISNHLYFYWYRQILGQKVEFLVSFYNNEISEKSEIFDDQFSVERPDGSNFTLKIRSTKLEDSAMYFCASSAEKQETQYFGPGTRLLVL.

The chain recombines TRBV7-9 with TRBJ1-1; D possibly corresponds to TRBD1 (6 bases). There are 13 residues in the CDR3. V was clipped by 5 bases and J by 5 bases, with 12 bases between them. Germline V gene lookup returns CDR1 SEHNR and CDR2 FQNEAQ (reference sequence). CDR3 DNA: TGTGCCAGCAGCCCGGACAGTGGGACTGAAGCTTTCTTT. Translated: CASSPDSGTEAFF.

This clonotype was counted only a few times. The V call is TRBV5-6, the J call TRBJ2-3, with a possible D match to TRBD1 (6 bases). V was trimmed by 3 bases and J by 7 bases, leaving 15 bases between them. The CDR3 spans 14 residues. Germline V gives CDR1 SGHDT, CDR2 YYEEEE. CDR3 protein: CASSSWDTLNTQYF. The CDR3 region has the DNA TGTGCCAGCAGCTCATGGGACACCCTGAATACGCAGTATTTT.

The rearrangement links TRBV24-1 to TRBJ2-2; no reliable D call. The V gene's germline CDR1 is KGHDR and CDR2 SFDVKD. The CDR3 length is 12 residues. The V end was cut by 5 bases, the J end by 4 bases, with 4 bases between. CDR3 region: CATSASTGELFF. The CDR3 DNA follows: TGTGCCACCAGTGCGAGCACCGGGGAGCTGTTTTTT.

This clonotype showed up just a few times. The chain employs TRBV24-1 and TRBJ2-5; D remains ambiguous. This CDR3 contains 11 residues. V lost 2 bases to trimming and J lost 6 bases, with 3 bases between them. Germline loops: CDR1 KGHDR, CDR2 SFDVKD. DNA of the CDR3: TGTGCCACCAGTGATTCTCAGACCCAGTACTTC. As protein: CATSDSQTQYF.

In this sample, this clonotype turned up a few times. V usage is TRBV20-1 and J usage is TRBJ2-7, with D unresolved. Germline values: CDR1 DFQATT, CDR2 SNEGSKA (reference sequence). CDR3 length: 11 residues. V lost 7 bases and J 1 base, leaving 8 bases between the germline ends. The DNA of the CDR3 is TGCAGTGGTGGGTTTTCCTACGAGCAGTACTTC. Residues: CSGGFSYEQYF.